The 25 T cell receptor beta chains reported below all come from one sample, sequenced in a study of shared clonotypes between healthy human individuals. The method was immunoSEQ multiplex PCR; TCRdb's version includes in-frame clones alone and lacks a portion of them. The profile shows around 510,000 clones, around 95% of them singletons. Specimen: naive CD4+ T cells sorted from blood. Sample subset: CD45RA+ positively selected. The receptor set was obtained from a woman between 25 and 40 years old in good health.

This clone is a singleton in its sample. The chain couples TRBV10-2 to TRBJ2-1; D may be TRBD2 (6 bases). Trimming left V 4 bases short and J 4 bases short, with 14 bases between. The CDR3 is 15 amino acids. Germline CDR1 and CDR2: WSHSY and SAAADI. CDR3 loop: CASSVTLEGYNEQFF. The CDR3 DNA follows: TGCGCCAGCAGTGTTACCCTGGAGGGATACAATGAGCAGTTCTTC.

The CDR3 DNA reads TGTGCCAGCAGTTTATGGGCTCGGTGGGAGACCCAGTACTTC. It encodes CASSLWARWETQYF. This sequence joins TRBV28 and TRBJ2-5; no clear D gene. Germline-derived CDR1 and CDR2 are MDHEN and SYDVKM. The ends were cut back, 0 bases at V and 5 bases at J, with 10 bases in the middle. The CDR3 is 14 residues long. The variable domain in full, completed from reference TRBV28 and TRBJ2-5, reads DVKVTQSSRYLVKRTGEKVFLECVQDMDHENMFWYRQDPGLGLRLIYFSYDVKMKEKGDIPEGYSVSREKKERFSLILESASTNQTSMYLCASSLWARWETQYFGPGTRLLVL.

CDR3 in DNA: TGTGCCAGCTCGCTTGGGACAGGGTTCCAGCCCCAGCATTTT. This codes for CASSLGTGFQPQHF. The chain employs TRBV18 and TRBJ1-5; 9 bases line up with TRBD1. Germline loops: CDR1 KGHSH, CDR2 LQKENI. This CDR3 spans 14 amino acids. Trimming took 6 bases from V and 7 from J; bases not matched to a gene: 7.

As regards this clone: This same CDR3 is encoded by further DNA sequences in the sample. The chain uses TRBV28 and TRBJ1-2, with TRBD1 as a possible D gene (5 bases). V was pared by 3 bases and J by 4 bases, with 9 bases between. CDR1 and CDR2 from the germline V gene are MDHEN and SYDVKM. This CDR3 contains 13 residues. CDR3 loop: CASSFGGGYGYTF. CDR3 nucleotide sequence: TGTGCCAGCAGTTTCGGGGGGGGCTATGGCTACACCTTC.

J is TRBJ1-4 and V is TRBV5-4; the D gene is possibly TRBD1 (5 bases). The CDR3 has 19 residues. The V gene's germline CDR1 is SGHNT and CDR2 YYREEE (reference sequence). Trimming took off 1 base at V and 0 bases at J, with 19 bases between the two ends. CDR3 sequence (DNA): TGTGCCAGCAGCTTGAAGCGTAAGGGGTACCCACCAACTAATGAAAAACTGTTTTTT. It codes for CASSLKRKGYPPTNEKLFF. The full variable domain, in which reference TRBV5-4 and TRBJ1-4 provide the parts outside the CDR3, is ETGVTQSPTHLIKTRGQQVTLRCSSQSGHNTVSWYQQALGQGPQFIFQYYREEENGRGNFPPRFSGLQFPNYSSELNVNALELDDSALYLCASSLKRKGYPPTNEKLFFGSGTQLSVL.

The chain combines TRBV7-3 with TRBJ2-1, with 11 bases lining up with TRBD2. CDR1 and CDR2 (germline): SGHTA, FQGTGA. V gave up 5 bases and J gave up 6 bases; unmatched junction bases: 6. The CDR3 is 15 amino acids. The CDR3 sequence: CASSDGLAGRNEQFF. CDR3 coding DNA: TGTGCCAGCAGCGACGGACTAGCGGGCCGCAATGAGCAGTTCTTC.

The chain has TRBV28 and TRBJ1-4, with D possibly being TRBD1 (5 bases). This CDR3 is built from 13 residues. V was clipped by 6 bases and J by 10 bases, with 15 bases between them. The germline V gene has CDR1 MDHEN and CDR2 SYDVKM. CDR3: CASRRGRDVKLFF. CDR3 bases: TGTGCCAGCAGGAGAGGCCGGGACGTAAAACTGTTTTTT.

The chain is built from TRBV29-1 and TRBJ1-2; TRBD1 is a possible D gene (5 bases). Trimming took 6 bases from V and 4 from J, leaving 9 bases between them. The CDR3 runs 11 residues. CDR1 is SQVTM and CDR2 is ANQGSEA in the germline V gene. The CDR3 DNA is TGCAGCGTGGGGGACGGCTATGGCTACACCTTC. Amino acids: CSVGDGYGYTF.

This clone appeared a single time. The gene calls are TRBV6-6 and TRBJ2-7; 8 nucleotides match TRBD1. Trimming removed 6 bases from V and 5 bases from J; junction bases left unmatched: 9. CDR1 and CDR2 from the germline V gene are MNHNY and SVGAGI (reference sequence). CDR3 length equals 14 residues. Here the CDR3 DNA reads TGTGCCAGCAGCCCGACAGGGGAAGAAAACGAGCAGTACTTC. Its translation is CASSPTGEENEQYF.

The V gene is TRBV27, the J gene TRBJ2-3, with 11 nucleotides matching TRBD2. V shed 5 bases, J shed 2 bases, and the junction held 9 bases outside the gene matches. This CDR3 comprises 17 residues. Germline lookup yields CDR1 MNHEY and CDR2 SMNVEV (reference sequence). The chain's CDR3 is CASSPQGLAVTTDTQYF. The CDR3 DNA reads TGTGCCAGCAGTCCACAGGGACTAGCGGTCACCACAGATACGCAGTATTTT.

The chain joins TRBV5-1 to TRBJ2-4, with D maybe TRBD2 (6 bases). The CDR3 consists of 15 residues. Germline CDR1 and CDR2: SGHRS and YFSETQ. Trimming left V 4 bases short and J 5 bases short, with 16 bases between. In DNA, the CDR3 is TGCGCCAGCAGCCCTTCCGGGATAGCGGAAAACATTCAGTACTTC. Its translation is CASSPSGIAENIQYF.

V gene TRBV6-5 combines with J gene TRBJ1-1; D perhaps matches TRBD1 (6 bases). V lost 5 bases, J lost 7 bases, and 14 bases lay in between. CDR1 and CDR2 from the germline V gene are MNHEY and SVGAGI. This CDR3 contains 13 residues. The CDR3 here is CASSNKRDIEAFF. DNA of the CDR3: TGTGCCAGCAGTAACAAAAGGGACATTGAAGCTTTCTTT.

In its sample, this clone was seen once. The V call is TRBV7-8, the J call TRBJ2-1, with a possible D match to TRBD1 (5 bases). The germline CDR1 and CDR2 sequences are SGHVS and FQNEAQ. V shed 5 bases and J shed 0 bases, with 14 bases lying between them. The CDR3 is 16 amino acids. The CDR3 DNA sequence: TGTGCCAGCAGCCAACTGGGGCGGAGCTCCTACAATGAGCAGTTCTTC. Protein: CASSQLGRSSYNEQFF.

The chain is built from TRBV7-9 and TRBJ2-7; 8 nucleotides agree with TRBD1. Germline assignment: CDR1 SEHNR and CDR2 FQNEAQ (reference sequence). The CDR3 consists of 14 residues. Unmatched junction bases numbered 6, after V lost 5 bases and J lost 3 bases. CDR3 loop: CASSPTGADYEQYF. As DNA, the CDR3 is TGTGCCAGCAGCCCGACAGGGGCGGACTACGAGCAGTACTTC.

The V gene is TRBV7-2, the J gene TRBJ2-3; unclear D gene. Per the germline V gene, CDR1 is SGHTA and CDR2 is FQGNSA. V was pared by 2 bases and J by 4 bases, with 13 bases between. This CDR3 is built from 15 residues. The CDR3 coding sequence is TGTGCCAGCAGCTTAAGGGCACTTGGGGCAGATACGCAGTATTTT. Its protein product is CASSLRALGADTQYF.

The CDR3 DNA follows: TGTGCCAGCAGCGCCGCAGAATGGGTACTACGGCAGCGCTACGAGCAGTACTTC. Its protein product is CASSAAEWVLRQRYEQYF. This chain joins TRBV5-5 and TRBJ2-5; D remains ambiguous. The J call may be faulty, since TRBJ2-7 better matches the DNA end. Germline V gene sequence: CDR1 SGHKS, CDR2 YYEKEE (reference sequence). CDR3 length equals 18 residues.

The chain combines TRBV7-9 with TRBJ2-2; TRBD1 matches at 8 bases. Losses at the gene ends were 2 bases for V and 10 bases for J; bases not matched to a gene: 6. This CDR3 comprises 14 residues. Germline loops: CDR1 SEHNR, CDR2 FQNEAQ (reference sequence). The CDR3: CASSLRTGQEELFF. CDR3 DNA: TGTGCCAGCAGCTTACGGACAGGGCAGGAGGAGCTGTTTTTT.

V gene TRBV27 combines with J gene TRBJ2-5, with D uncertain. Germline V lookup: CDR1 MNHEY, CDR2 SMNVEV (reference sequence). This CDR3 contains 16 residues. V was trimmed by 5 bases and J by 1 base, leaving 17 bases between them. The CDR3 DNA follows: TGTGCCAGCAGTCCGACCGTCGGAAGAACCCAAGAGACCCAGTACTTC. Amino acids: CASSPTVGRTQETQYF.

V usage is TRBV28 and J usage is TRBJ2-7; perhaps TRBD2 as D (5 bases). Germline V lookup: CDR1 MDHEN, CDR2 SYDVKM. Trimming took 3 bases from V and 0 from J, leaving 12 bases between them. This CDR3 has 15 amino acids. CDR3 nucleotides: TGTGCCAGCAGTTTTAGTGCGGGTCGCTCCTACGAGCAGTACTTC. It is translated as CASSFSAGRSYEQYF. Supplemented by reference TRBV28 and TRBJ2-7, the full variable domain reads DVKVTQSSRYLVKRTGEKVFLECVQDMDHENMFWYRQDPGLGLRLIYFSYDVKMKEKGDIPEGYSVSREKKERFSLILESASTNQTSMYLCASSFSAGRSYEQYFGPGTRLTVT.

The rearrangement joins TRBV21-1 to TRBJ2-1. TRBV21-1 represents a pseudogene. The CDR3 consists of 12 residues. The CDR3 DNA reads TGTGCCAGCAGCAAAGGAGGGGATGAGCAGTTCTTC. Translated, it gives CASSKGGDEQFF.

This clone was picked up one time. V is TRBV5-1 and J is TRBJ1-1, with 9 positions matching TRBD1. The CDR3 has 15 residues. CDR1 SGHRS and CDR2 YFSETQ come from the germline V gene. The J segment lost 6 bases and the V segment lost 0 bases, leaving 6 bases of the junction unmatched. The CDR3 is CASSLAPGQGAEAFF. In DNA, the CDR3 is TGCGCCAGCAGCTTGGCGCCGGGACAGGGTGCTGAAGCTTTCTTT.

The chain is built from TRBV6-1 and TRBJ2-5, with D possibly matching TRBD2 (6 bases). This CDR3 spans 14 amino acids. Germline V gives CDR1 MNHNS, CDR2 SASEGT. V shed 4 bases and J shed 5 bases, with 14 bases lying between them. The CDR3 sequence: CASSAGTLMETQYF. The DNA of the CDR3 is TGTGCCAGCAGTGCGGGGACTTTAATGGAGACCCAGTACTTC.

A single count supports this clone. The rearrangement links TRBV5-1 to TRBJ2-6; TRBD1 agrees at 8 bases. In germline, CDR1 is SGHRS, CDR2 YFSETQ. The J segment lost 7 bases and the V segment lost 0 bases, leaving 15 bases of the junction unmatched. There are 19 residues in the CDR3. The CDR3 bases are TGCGCCAGCAGCTTGGCGTCCGACAGGGGTGCATTAGGCGCCAACGTCCTGACTTTC. This sequence encodes CASSLASDRGALGANVLTF.

The CDR3 DNA sequence: TGCGCCAGCAGCTTGGCTCCTGACAGCGTAGCTAACTATGGCTACACCTTC. It specifies CASSLAPDSVANYGYTF. The V and J genes are TRBV5-1 and TRBJ1-2; maybe TRBD1 (5 bases). Germline assignment: CDR1 SGHRS and CDR2 YFSETQ. V was cut by 0 bases and J by 0 bases, with 15 bases left in between. CDR3 length: 17 amino acids.

The chain carries TRBV2 and TRBJ2-7, with 10 bases fitting TRBD2. The germline V gene encodes CDR1 SNHLY and CDR2 FYNNEI. J lost 5 bases, V lost 5 bases, and 12 bases had no gene match. The CDR3 totals 16 residues. The CDR3 DNA is TGTGCCAGCAGTCCGTGGGCTAGCGGGAGTCTCCACGAGCAGTACTTC. Its translation is CASSPWASGSLHEQYF.